What follows is one T cell receptor beta chain and its context. Antigen specificity is unknown. Germline CDR1 is SGHAT and CDR2 is FQNNGV. This CDR3 comprises 15 residues. Trimming shortened V by 2 bases and J by 8 bases, and 16 bases separated the two germline ends. The data derive from a study of post-analysis software for immune sequencing data. In the study overall: Clinical courses comprised relapsing-remitting, secondary progressive and progressive-relapsing multiple sclerosis.

Study results and limitations: TRBV5-6, TRBV5-1 and TRBV20-1 were among about 5 TRBV segments more frequent in patients than controls. Relative to controls, patients with multiple sclerosis showed significantly lower normalized Chao1 diversity. Analysis by F measure revealed that same-batch samples clustered strongly together.

Unique molecular identifiers had been added to the TCR beta cDNA libraries. Researchers reported roughly 510,000 cDNA molecules coming from roughly 0.93 to 9.6 million T cells. TCRdb re-analysed the PCR reads in MiXCR, keeping a single row per CDR3 protein. The sample includes more than 500,000 distinct CDR3 sequences, less than 40% of them seen just once. The clonotype was recovered from a girl aged 2 to 17 with multiple sclerosis. Sequencing input: blood. The chain has TRBV11-2 and TRBJ2-1; possibly TRBD2 for D (7 bases). CDR3 coding DNA: TGTGCCAGCAGCTTAATTTGGGGGGGGGCGGATGAGCAGTTCTTC. Translation: CASSLIWGGADEQFF.